A single sample is the source of the 20 T cell receptor beta chains below, sequenced in a study of T cells in Graves' hyperthyroidism and ophthalmopathy (dated by TCRdb to between 2019 and 2020). The receptor library was made with multiplex PCR. The listed sequencing device is Illumina HiSeq 2000. The TCR beta CDR3 regions were amplified from the RNA transcripts. The first round of RT-PCR for the TCR CDR3 was performed with the HTBI primer set and the Qiagen OneStep RT-PCR kit. TCRdb cleaned the public reads at Q25 with fastp, built clones with MiXCR and kept in-frame beta chains. Rows are unified per CDR3 protein, each entry keeping the most common DNA and genes. The sample yields about 350,000 distinct CDR3 sequences; over 11% were counted once. 20% to 25% of the sample belongs to the ten largest clones. The sample taken for sequencing was blood. The source of these receptors is a woman aged 25 to 45 with Graves' hyperthyroidism.

This clonotype was picked up many times. This chain connects TRBV20-1 to TRBJ2-5; D is ambiguous. CDR1 and CDR2 (germline): DFQATT, SNEGSKA (reference sequence). The V gene lost 3 bases and the J gene lost 7 bases, with 6 bases spanning the gap. The CDR3 loop spans 10 amino acids. The CDR3 loop reads CSASSGTQYF. In DNA, the CDR3 is TGCAGTGCTAGCAGTGGGACCCAGTACTTC.

The chain combines TRBV5-4 with TRBJ1-2, with 7 bases fitting TRBD1. The germline gives CDR1 SGHNT, CDR2 YYREEE (reference sequence). The CDR3 is 16 residues long. With 0 bases clipped from V and 3 bases from J, the junction kept 8 bases outside the gene matches. DNA for the CDR3: TGTGCCAGCAGCTTGGCCGTTCCGGGACAGCACTATGGCTACACCTTC. Translated: CASSLAVPGQHYGYTF.

This clonotype has a count of ten or more. The rearrangement links TRBV2 to TRBJ2-1; 8 bases agree with TRBD2. Germline CDR1 is SNHLY and CDR2 is FYNNEI. CDR3 size: 15 residues. Losses at the gene ends were 6 bases for V and 4 bases for J; bases not matched to a gene: 8. The CDR3 DNA follows: TGTGCCAGCAGCCAAGCGGGAGTTGGGTACAATGAGCAGTTCTTC. This sequence encodes CASSQAGVGYNEQFF. The complete variable domain, with remaining parts taken from reference TRBV2 and TRBJ2-1, reads EPEVTQTPSHQVTQMGQEVILRCVPISNHLYFYWYRQILGQKVEFLVSFYNNEISEKSEIFDDQFSVERPDGSNFTLKIRSTKLEDSAMYFCASSQAGVGYNEQFFGPGTRLTVL.

This clonotype was seen at least ten times. This chain joins TRBV11-1 and TRBJ2-7, with 10 bases aligning to TRBD2. V dropped 5 bases and J dropped 3; count of bases not matched to a gene: 7. Per the germline V gene, CDR1 is SGHAT and CDR2 is FQDESV (reference sequence). The length of the CDR3 is 15 residues. In DNA, the CDR3 is TGTGCCAGCAGCCGCCACAGCGGGGGGGTCTACGAGCAGTACTTC. Translating it yields CASSRHSGGVYEQYF.

The V call is TRBV18, the J call TRBJ2-7; 7 bases align to TRBD1. The trim removed 3 bases at V and 3 bases at J, leaving 8 bases unmatched. The CDR3 loop spans 15 amino acids. CDR1 is KGHSH and CDR2 is LQKENI in the germline V gene. The CDR3 reads CASSPPDREGYEQYF. DNA for the CDR3: TGTGCCAGCTCACCCCCTGACAGGGAAGGCTACGAGCAGTACTTC.

This clonotype appeared a few times. The V call is TRBV19, the J call TRBJ2-1; the D call may be TRBD1 or TRBD2 (6 bases each). Germline loops: CDR1 LNHDA, CDR2 SQIVND (reference sequence). Trimming stripped 5 bases from V and 7 bases from J, with 15 bases between. CDR3 length: 14 residues. The CDR3 DNA is TGTGCCAGTAGTGTTAGCGGAGGGGGTAATGAGCAGTTCTTC. Protein product: CASSVSGGGNEQFF.

This clonotype has more than one count but fewer than ten. The chain is built from TRBV11-3 and TRBJ1-1; D gene uncertain. Germline V CDR1 and CDR2: SGHNT, YENEEA. This CDR3 is 13 amino acids long. V dropped 4 bases and J dropped 0 bases, with 6 bases sitting between them. The CDR3 protein is CASSWSMNTEAFF. Written as DNA, the CDR3 is TGTGCCAGCAGCTGGAGTATGAACACTGAAGCTTTCTTT.

This chain joins TRBV20-1 and TRBJ2-6, with 10 bases identical to TRBD2. The CDR3 has 17 residues. CDR1 is DFQATT, CDR2 SNEGSKA, per germline (reference sequence). After removal of 3 bases from V and 0 bases from J, the junction contained 5 bases not matched to a gene. For the CDR3, the DNA is TGCAGTGCTAGTGGTCTAGCGGGGGACTCTGGGGCCAACGTCCTGACTTTC. It codes for CSASGLAGDSGANVLTF.

This clonotype showed up just once. This rearrangement joins TRBV28 to TRBJ2-7; D is possibly TRBD2 (6 bases). Deletions cut 3 bases from V and 5 bases from J, with 11 bases between. This CDR3 spans 13 amino acids. The germline V gene encodes CDR1 MDHEN and CDR2 SYDVKM. In DNA, the CDR3 is TGTGCCAGCAGTTTCGGGAGACTCCACGAGCAGTACTTC. It yields the protein CASSFGRLHEQYF.

This clonotype was picked up many times. The rearrangement joins TRBV25-1 to TRBJ1-1; TRBD1 is a possible D gene (5 bases). Trimming took 3 bases from V and 7 from J, leaving 24 bases between them. CDR1 MGHDK and CDR2 SYGVNS come from the germline V gene. This CDR3 has 17 residues. The DNA for the CDR3 is TGTGCCAGCAGTGACGGAGCTTACAGGACCCTTGGGGGTGAAGCTTTCTTT. Translated, it gives CASSDGAYRTLGGEAFF.

As for this clonotype: A much larger clonotype is one base distant, so this may be a read error. This chain joins TRBV14 and TRBJ1-2, with a possible D match to TRBD1 (5 bases). The CDR3 length is 13 residues. V gave up 6 bases and J gave up 2 bases, with 10 bases separating them. The V gene's germline CDR1 is SGHDN and CDR2 FVKESK. CDR3 residues: CASRRDGNYGYTF. DNA for the CDR3: TGTGCCAGCAGACGGGACGGGAACTATGGCTACACCTTC.

Note on this clonotype: It may be a read error: a sequence one base away is much more abundant. The chain couples TRBV7-6 to TRBJ2-7; D remains unclear. This CDR3 spans 12 amino acids. V gave up 11 bases and J gave up 3 bases, with 14 bases separating them. The germline gives CDR1 SGHVS, CDR2 FNYEAQ. The DNA of the CDR3 is TGTGCCCCGCCCGCCGGGCGCTACGAGCAGTACGTC. Translated, it gives CAPPAGRYEQYV.

Note on this clonotype: A read error may produce the germline difference seen at one junction end. The genes are TRBV24-1 and TRBJ2-1, with D possibly being TRBD2 (6 bases). The germline V gene encodes CDR1 KGHDR and CDR2 SFDVKD. The length of the CDR3 is 16 residues. The CDR3 loop reads CATSDSGLGKDNEQFF. DNA of the CDR3: TGTGCCACCAGTGATAGCGGGCTCGGGAAGGACAATGAACAGTTCTTC.

This clonotype was seen a handful of times. The V and J genes are TRBV29-1 and TRBJ2-5, with D perhaps TRBD2 (6 bases). V gave up 7 bases and J gave up 5 bases, with 17 bases separating them. The length of the CDR3 is 13 residues. Germline CDR1 reads SQVTM; CDR2 reads ANQGSEA. The CDR3 loop reads CSASGGTRETQYF. In nucleotides, the CDR3 is TGCAGCGCCTCTGGCGGGACCCGTGAGACCCAGTACTTC.

This clonotype was seen ten or more times. This sequence joins TRBV30 and TRBJ2-1; D possibly matches TRBD1 or TRBD2 (5 bases each). The CDR3 runs 13 residues. The V and J ends lost 1 base and 10 bases respectively, with 14 bases between them. The germline V gene encodes CDR1 GTSNPN and CDR2 SVGIG (reference sequence). This CDR3 reads CAWSARLEGEQFF. CDR3 nucleotide sequence: TGTGCCTGGAGTGCACGACTCGAGGGGGAGCAGTTCTTC.

This clonotype has only a few counts. This chain links TRBV5-1 with TRBJ2-1, with 8 bases lining up with TRBD2. The germline CDR1 and CDR2 sequences are SGHRS and YFSETQ. The ends lost 0 bases at V and 2 bases at J; junction bases unmatched: 7. The CDR3 runs 17 residues. The CDR3 loop reads CASSLEPSGYPYNEQFF. The CDR3 DNA is TGCGCCAGCAGCTTGGAGCCTAGCGGGTACCCCTACAATGAGCAGTTCTTC.

This clonotype came up many times. The J gene is TRBJ2-1, the V gene TRBV13; 7 bases agree with TRBD1. Trimming removed 6 bases from V and 8 bases from J; junction bases left unmatched: 7. The length of the CDR3 is 13 residues. Germline loops: CDR1 PRHDT, CDR2 FYEKMQ (reference sequence). The CDR3 DNA follows: TGTGCCAGCAGTCCGGAAGGGGGCCATGAGCAGTTCTTC. It is translated as CASSPEGGHEQFF.

This clonotype showed up many times. V gene TRBV20-1 combines with J gene TRBJ2-7, with D unclear. Trimming took off 6 bases at V and 5 bases at J, with 14 bases between the two ends. The CDR3 is made up of 12 amino acids. Germline CDR1 is DFQATT and CDR2 is SNEGSKA (reference sequence). CDR3 region: CSAGTRLDEQYF. The CDR3 region has the DNA TGCAGTGCAGGTACTCGACTGGACGAGCAGTACTTC.

A remark on this clonotype: This may be a read error, as it is one base from a much larger clone. The V call is TRBV6-1, the J call TRBJ2-7; TRBD2 is a possible D gene (6 bases). Germline V gene lookup returns CDR1 MNHNS and CDR2 SASEGT. The CDR3 extends over 12 amino acids. CDR3 in DNA: TGTGCGCCCGCGGGGAGCTCCTACGAGCAGTACGTC. Encoded protein: CAPAGSSYEQYV.

The chain combines TRBV5-1 with TRBJ2-1; D is uncertain. Germline CDR1 is SGHRS and CDR2 is YFSETQ. The V and J ends lost 0 bases and 7 bases respectively, with 8 bases between them. The CDR3 covers 13 residues. In nucleotides, the CDR3 is TGCGCCAGCAGCTTGGCCGTGTCAAATGAGCAGTTCTTC. Encoded protein: CASSLAVSNEQFF.